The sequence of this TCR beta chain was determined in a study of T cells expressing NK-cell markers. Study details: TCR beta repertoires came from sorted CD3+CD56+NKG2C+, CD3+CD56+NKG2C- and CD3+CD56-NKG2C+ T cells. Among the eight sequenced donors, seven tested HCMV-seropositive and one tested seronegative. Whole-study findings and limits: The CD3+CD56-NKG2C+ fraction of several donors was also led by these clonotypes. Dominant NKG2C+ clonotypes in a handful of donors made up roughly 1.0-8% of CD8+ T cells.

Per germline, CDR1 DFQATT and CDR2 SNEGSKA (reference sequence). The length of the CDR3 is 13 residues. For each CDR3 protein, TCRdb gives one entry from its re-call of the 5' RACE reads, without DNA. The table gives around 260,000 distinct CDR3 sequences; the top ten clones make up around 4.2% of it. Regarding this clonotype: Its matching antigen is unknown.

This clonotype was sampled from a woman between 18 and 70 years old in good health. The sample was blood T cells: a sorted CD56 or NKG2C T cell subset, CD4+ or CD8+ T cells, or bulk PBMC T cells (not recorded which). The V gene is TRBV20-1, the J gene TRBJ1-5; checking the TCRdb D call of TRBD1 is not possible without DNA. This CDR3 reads CSARPPGNQPQHF.